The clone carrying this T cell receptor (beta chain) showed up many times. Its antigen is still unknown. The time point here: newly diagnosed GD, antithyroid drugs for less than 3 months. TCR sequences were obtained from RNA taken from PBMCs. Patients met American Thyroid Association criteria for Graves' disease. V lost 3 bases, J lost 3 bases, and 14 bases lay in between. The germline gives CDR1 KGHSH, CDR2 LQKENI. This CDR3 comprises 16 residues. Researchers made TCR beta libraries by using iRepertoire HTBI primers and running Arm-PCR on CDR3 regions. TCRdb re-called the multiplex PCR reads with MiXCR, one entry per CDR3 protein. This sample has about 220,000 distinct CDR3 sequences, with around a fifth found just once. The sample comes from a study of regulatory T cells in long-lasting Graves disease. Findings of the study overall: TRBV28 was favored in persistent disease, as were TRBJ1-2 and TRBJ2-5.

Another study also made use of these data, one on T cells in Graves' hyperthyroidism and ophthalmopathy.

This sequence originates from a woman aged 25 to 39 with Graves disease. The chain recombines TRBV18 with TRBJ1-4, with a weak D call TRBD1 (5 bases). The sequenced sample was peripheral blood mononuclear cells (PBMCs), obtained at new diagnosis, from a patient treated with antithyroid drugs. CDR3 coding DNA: TGTGCCAGCTCACCTATAACAGGAATGCCTAATGAAAAACTGTTTTTT. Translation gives CASSPITGMPNEKLFF.